This T cell receptor beta chain was identified during a study of T cells in Graves' hyperthyroidism and ophthalmopathy. Whole-study results and caveats: Ophthalmopathy was model-predicted a median roughly six months pre-onset.

In this sample, this clonotype turned up many times. Its antigen is not known. Researchers amplified the TCR beta CDR3 regions from RNA transcripts. The HTBI primer set served for first-round RT-PCR of the TCR CDR3. A single record per CDR3 protein comes from TCRdb applying MiXCR to the multiplex PCR reads. The sample lists about 260,000 distinct CDR3 sequences; less than 30% were seen once. The CDR3 loop spans 13 amino acids. V was trimmed by 0 bases and J by 6 bases, leaving 5 bases between them. The germline V gene has CDR1 MNHEY and CDR2 SVGAGI. V and J are TRBV6-5 and TRBJ2-2; D call uncertain. This TCR derives from a man aged 40-49 years with Graves' hyperthyroidism that later progressed to Graves' ophthalmopathy. The specimen was blood. CDR3 nucleotides: TGTGCCAGCAGTTACTCTCAGGCCGGGGAGCTGTTTTTT. It specifies CASSYSQAGELFF.